This entry lists 24 T cell receptor beta chains sequenced from one sample in a study of T cells in Graves' hyperthyroidism and ophthalmopathy. Using RNA transcripts as the source, TCR beta CDR3 regions were amplified. RT-PCR in the first round (using the HTBI primer set) targeted the TCR CDR3. One entry per CDR3 protein, called by TCRdb with MiXCR from the multiplex PCR reads. Of roughly 630,000 distinct CDR3 sequences listed, about 15% are singletons. Sequencing was done on a sample of blood. These receptors were obtained from a woman in her 30s with Graves' hyperthyroidism.

This clonotype was counted between two and nine times. This chain's CDR3 is CAISRQGENEQFF. The CDR3 bases are TGTGCCATCAGTAGACAGGGCGAAAATGAGCAGTTCTTC. The chain joins TRBV10-3 to TRBJ2-1, with 7 bases identical to TRBD1. Germline loops: CDR1 ENHRY, CDR2 SYGVKD. Germline trimming cut 5 bases from V and 7 bases from J; bases unmatched to any gene: 5. The CDR3 spans 13 residues.

This clonotype was picked up one time. V gene TRBV27 combines with J gene TRBJ1-2; TRBD1 is a possible D gene (6 bases). V was clipped by 0 bases and J by 4 bases, with 15 bases between them. Germline CDR1 MNHEY, CDR2 SMNVEV (reference sequence). CDR3 length: 16 amino acids. The CDR3 nucleotides read TGTGCCAGCAGTTTATCCTCAGGGGCAATGGGCTATGGCTACACCTTC. It codes for CASSLSSGAMGYGYTF.

This clonotype was observed many times. The V gene is TRBV7-9, the J gene TRBJ2-7, with a tentative D call TRBD2 (6 bases). V was pared by 4 bases and J by 8 bases, with 9 bases between. Germline V gene sequence: CDR1 SEHNR, CDR2 FQNEAQ (reference sequence). The CDR3 contains 11 residues. The DNA of the CDR3 is TGTGCCAGCAGCTCGGGACTGCAGCAGTACTTC. This codes for CASSSGLQQYF.

The chain has TRBV6-1 and TRBJ1-1, with 7 bases lining up with TRBD1. The CDR3 extends over 14 amino acids. Germline trimming cut 6 bases from V and 5 bases from J; bases unmatched to any gene: 9. Germline values: CDR1 MNHNS, CDR2 SASEGT. The CDR3 sequence: CASRITNRGTEAFF. The CDR3 DNA reads TGTGCCAGCAGAATCACCAACAGGGGAACTGAAGCTTTCTTT.

This clonotype was seen ten or more times. This chain uses TRBV7-2 with TRBJ1-2; 7 positions match TRBD1. The CDR3 runs to 15 residues. From germline, CDR1 is SGHTA and CDR2 FQGNSA. After removal of 4 bases from V and 4 bases from J, the junction contained 9 bases not matched to a gene. The CDR3 protein is CASSSSLGQSYGYTF. The CDR3 DNA is TGTGCCAGCAGCTCTAGTTTGGGACAGTCCTATGGCTACACCTTC. Looking up the rest from reference TRBV7-2 and TRBJ1-2 gives the full variable domain: GAGVSQSPSNKVTEKGKDVELRCDPISGHTALYWYRQSLGQGLEFLIYFQGNSAPDKSGLPSDRFSAERTGGSVSTLTIQRTQQEDSAVYLCASSSSLGQSYGYTFGSGTRLTVV.

This clonotype was picked up one time. This chain uses TRBV2 with TRBJ2-1; 11 nucleotides line up with TRBD1. Germline V lookup: CDR1 SNHLY, CDR2 FYNNEI. CDR3 length equals 14 residues. With V trimmed by 8 bases and J by 5 bases, 5 bases remained unmatched. DNA of the CDR3: TGTGCCAGCTCCCGGGACAGGGGGAACAATGAGCAGTTCTTC. Translation gives CASSRDRGNNEQFF.

This clonotype was observed a single time. The V gene is TRBV2, the J gene TRBJ2-7; 11 bases line up with TRBD1. Germline-derived CDR1 and CDR2 are SNHLY and FYNNEI. V was clipped by 11 bases and J by 7 bases; unmatched bases: 7. The CDR3 runs 12 residues. In nucleotides, the CDR3 is TGTGCCGGGACAGGGGGGTGGGGGGAGCAGTACTTC. As protein: CAGTGGWGEQYF.

There are many counts of this clonotype. The chain employs TRBV12-3 or TRBV12-4 and TRBJ2-1; D may be TRBD2 (6 bases). Trimming stripped 7 bases from V and 4 bases from J, with 14 bases between. The CDR3 is made up of 14 amino acids. CDR3 sequence: CASMASATYNEQFF. CDR3 DNA sequence: TGTGCCAGCATGGCTAGCGCGACGTACAATGAGCAGTTCTTC.

This clonotype occurred many times. V and J are TRBV20-1 and TRBJ1-2; TRBD1 aligns across 7 bases. In germline, CDR1 is DFQATT, CDR2 SNEGSKA (reference sequence). The length of the CDR3 is 15 residues. The V gene end was trimmed by 8 bases and the J gene end by 7 bases; junction bases not matched to a gene: 19. CDR3 in amino acids: CSPRNSRQGVGGYTF. In DNA form, the CDR3 reads TGCAGTCCTCGCAATTCGAGACAGGGCGTTGGTGGCTACACCTTC.

The chain links TRBV3-1 to TRBJ2-3; D may correspond to TRBD1 or TRBD2 (5 bases each). Germline lookup yields CDR1 LGHDT and CDR2 YNNKEL (reference sequence). Deletions cut 0 bases from V and 6 bases from J, with 19 bases between. The CDR3 spans 17 residues. The chain's CDR3 is CASSQDRGVGFRDTQYF. The CDR3 DNA sequence: TGTGCCAGCAGCCAAGATAGGGGAGTGGGCTTTCGGGATACGCAGTATTTT.

This clonotype was picked up many times. J is TRBJ2-1 and V is TRBV20-1; 8 nucleotides align to TRBD2. The CDR3 totals 14 residues. Trimming removed 1 base from V and 5 bases from J; junction bases left unmatched: 4. Germline CDR1 is DFQATT and CDR2 is SNEGSKA (reference sequence). This CDR3 reads CSARGTSPDNEQFF. CDR3 nucleotides: TGCAGTGCTAGAGGGACTAGCCCTGACAATGAGCAGTTCTTC.

This clonotype was picked up many times. CDR3 amino acids: CASSEGTGVYEQYF. The CDR3, as DNA: TGTGCCAGCAGTGAAGGGACAGGGGTATACGAGCAGTACTTC. The chain has TRBV2 and TRBJ2-7, with 9 bases matching TRBD1. The CDR3 contains 14 residues. J gave up 4 bases and V 1 base, and 2 bases lay outside the gene matches. Germline V gene data show CDR1 as SNHLY and CDR2 as FYNNEI.

The chain combines TRBV20-1 with TRBJ2-6, with D possibly matching TRBD1 (8 bases). Germline V gives CDR1 DFQATT, CDR2 SNEGSKA (reference sequence). Trimming pared 3 bases from V and 1 base from J, leaving 13 bases between. The CDR3 sequence is 16 residues long. In DNA form, the CDR3 reads TGCAGTGCTAGTCACAGGGGGGGATCTGGGGCCAACGTCCTGACTTTC. It specifies CSASHRGGSGANVLTF.

The gene calls are TRBV4-1 and TRBJ2-7, with 12 bases lining up with TRBD2. Germline V gives CDR1 MGHRA, CDR2 YSYEKL. This CDR3 comprises 15 residues. Germline trimming cut 2 bases from V and 7 bases from J; bases unmatched to any gene: 6. CDR3 residues: CASSQPTSGRTEQYF. In DNA, the CDR3 is TGCGCCAGCAGCCAACCGACTAGCGGGAGAACTGAGCAGTACTTC.

This clonotype was recorded at least ten times. The chain uses TRBV2 and TRBJ1-4, with 7 bases matching TRBD1. CDR3 size: 12 residues. Germline trimming cut 6 bases from V and 8 bases from J; bases unmatched to any gene: 3. CDR1 is SNHLY and CDR2 is FYNNEI in the germline V gene. The CDR3 region is CASRWGQEKLFF. The CDR3 nucleotides are TGTGCCAGCAGATGGGGACAGGAAAAACTGTTTTTT.

The gene calls are TRBV20-1 and TRBJ1-5; 8 positions match TRBD1. Per germline, CDR1 DFQATT and CDR2 SNEGSKA (reference sequence). Trimming removed 0 bases from V and 3 bases from J; junction bases left unmatched: 7. The CDR3 extends over 16 amino acids. This CDR3 reads CSARDFRDRTNQPQHF. The CDR3 region has the DNA TGCAGTGCTAGAGATTTCAGGGACAGGACCAATCAGCCCCAGCATTTT.

This clonotype was seen a few times. CDR3 amino acids: CASSPGLAGDVPYTDTQYF. The CDR3 DNA is TGTGCCAGCAGTCCGGGACTAGCGGGAGACGTCCCGTACACAGATACGCAGTATTTT. The chain employs TRBV27 and TRBJ2-3, with 14 nucleotides matching TRBD2. Germline values: CDR1 MNHEY, CDR2 SMNVEV (reference sequence). The CDR3 runs 19 residues. Trimming took 5 bases from V and 2 from J; bases not matched to a gene: 12.

This clonotype was seen repeatedly, ten times or more. J is TRBJ1-5 and V is TRBV2; D is unclear. The CDR3 contains 13 residues. V was clipped by 6 bases and J by 7 bases, with 13 bases between them. The V gene's germline CDR1 is SNHLY and CDR2 FYNNEI. CDR3 region: CASRMDGIQPQHF. The CDR3 DNA reads as TGTGCCAGCAGAATGGACGGTATACAGCCCCAGCATTTT. The full variable domain, in which reference TRBV2 and TRBJ1-5 provide the parts outside the CDR3, is EPEVTQTPSHQVTQMGQEVILRCVPISNHLYFYWYRQILGQKVEFLVSFYNNEISEKSEIFDDQFSVERPDGSNFTLKIRSTKLEDSAMYFCASRMDGIQPQHFGDGTRLSIL.

This clonotype was seen more than once but under ten times. V and J are TRBV7-2 and TRBJ2-2, with 8 bases that match TRBD2. V gave up 5 bases and J gave up 2 bases; unmatched junction bases: 13. The CDR3 consists of 18 residues. Germline assignment: CDR1 SGHTA and CDR2 FQGNSA. In DNA form, the CDR3 reads TGTGCCAGCAGCCAGGAGGTGGGGGGACTAGACAACACCGGGGAGCTGTTTTTT. It yields the protein CASSQEVGGLDNTGELFF. Filled out from reference TRBV7-2 and TRBJ2-2, the complete variable domain reads GAGVSQSPSNKVTEKGKDVELRCDPISGHTALYWYRQSLGQGLEFLIYFQGNSAPDKSGLPSDRFSAERTGGSVSTLTIQRTQQEDSAVYLCASSQEVGGLDNTGELFFGEGSRLTVL.

The rearrangement uses TRBV18 and TRBJ2-7; tentatively, D is TRBD1 (5 bases). This CDR3 comprises 14 residues. V was trimmed by 3 bases and J by 1 base, leaving 10 bases between them. Germline V gene data show CDR1 as KGHSH and CDR2 as LQKENI. The CDR3 sequence: CASSPDQGSYEQYF. The CDR3 nucleotides read TGTGCCAGCTCACCGGACCAGGGATCCTACGAGCAGTACTTC. The complete variable domain, with remaining parts taken from reference TRBV18 and TRBJ2-7, reads NAGVMQNPRHLVRRRGQEARLRCSPMKGHSHVYWYRQLPEEGLKFMVYLQKENIIDESGMPKERFSAEFPKEGPSILRIQQVVRGDSAAYFCASSPDQGSYEQYFGPGTRLTVT.

In its sample, this clonotype was seen many times. V is TRBV2 and J is TRBJ2-1; the match to TRBD1 covers 9 bases. CDR1 is SNHLY, CDR2 FYNNEI, per germline. The CDR3 is 13 residues long. The trim removed 7 bases at V and 9 bases at J, leaving 7 bases unmatched. CDR3 bases: TGTGCCAGCACCACAGGGGGCGGGAGTGAGCAGTTCTTC. Its translation: CASTTGGGSEQFF.

The chain joins TRBV5-5 to TRBJ1-4; D is perhaps TRBD1 (6 bases). From germline, CDR1 is SGHKS and CDR2 YYEKEE (reference sequence). The V end lost 4 bases, the J end lost 3 bases, and 16 bases lay between the germline ends. The CDR3 runs 16 residues. CDR3 region: CASSSGQSASNEKLFF. The CDR3 nucleotides are TGTGCCAGCAGCAGCGGACAGTCTGCGTCTAATGAAAAACTGTTTTTT.

The rearrangement links TRBV5-6 to TRBJ1-5, with 8 positions matching TRBD1. V lost 7 bases to trimming and J lost 2 bases; unmatched junction nucleotides: 11. CDR3 size: 16 residues. Germline V gene data show CDR1 as SGHDT and CDR2 as YYEEEE. Written as DNA, the CDR3 is TGTGCCAGCGATCGACCAGGGGGCTATTGCAATCAGCCCCAGCATTTT. It encodes CASDRPGGYCNQPQHF.

The table lists this clonotype with many counts. The chain couples TRBV7-2 to TRBJ2-7; D is unclear. Deletions cut 7 bases from V and 0 bases from J, with 7 bases between. This CDR3 is 12 amino acids long. Germline lookup yields CDR1 SGHTA and CDR2 FQGNSA. The CDR3 nucleotides are TGTGCCAGCACCCCAACCTCCTACGAGCAGTACTTC. It specifies CASTPTSYEQYF.